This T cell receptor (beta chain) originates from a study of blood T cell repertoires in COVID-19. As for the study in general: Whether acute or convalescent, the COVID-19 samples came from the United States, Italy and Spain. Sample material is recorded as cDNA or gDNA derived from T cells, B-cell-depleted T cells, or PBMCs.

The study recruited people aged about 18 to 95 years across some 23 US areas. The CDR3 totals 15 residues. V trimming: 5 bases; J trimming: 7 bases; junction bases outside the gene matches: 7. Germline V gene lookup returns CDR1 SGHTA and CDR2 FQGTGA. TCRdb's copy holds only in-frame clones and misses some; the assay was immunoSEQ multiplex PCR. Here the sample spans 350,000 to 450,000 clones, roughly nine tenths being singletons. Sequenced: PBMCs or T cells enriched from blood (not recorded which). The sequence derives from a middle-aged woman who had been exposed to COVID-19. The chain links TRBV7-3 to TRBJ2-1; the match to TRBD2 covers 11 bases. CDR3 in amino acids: CASSPRLAGINEQFF. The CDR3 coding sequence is TGTGCCAGCAGCCCTCGACTAGCGGGGATAAATGAGCAGTTCTTC.